What follows are 8 T cell receptor beta chains derived from one specimen sequenced in a study of cytomegalovirus exposure and HLA in healthy donors. Use of 60 Vbeta and 13 Jbeta primers characterized the PCR. Sequencing used immunoSEQ multiplex PCR; TCRdb keeps in-frame clones, though not all of them. Its table lists some 150,000 clones. Sequences were obtained from PBMCs. These receptors were taken from a woman aged 18-29 years in good health and CMV-seropositive.

The gene calls are TRBV9 and TRBJ2-1; weak D call: TRBD2 (6 bases). Germline V gene sequence: CDR1 SGDLS, CDR2 YYNGEE. V shed 0 bases and J shed 7 bases, with 11 bases lying between them. This CDR3 is built from 14 residues. The CDR3 is CASSVAGRPNEQFF. The CDR3, as DNA: TGTGCCAGCAGCGTAGCGGGGAGGCCGAATGAGCAGTTCTTC.

This chain uses TRBV29-1 with TRBJ2-4, with D perhaps matching TRBD2 (5 bases). Trimming cost V 0 bases and J 0 bases, with 9 bases left between them. This CDR3 contains 15 residues. Germline lookup yields CDR1 SQVTM and CDR2 ANQGSEA. The CDR3 loop reads CSVEDVGIAKNIQYF. The DNA for the CDR3 is TGCAGCGTTGAAGATGTCGGGATAGCCAAAAACATTCAGTACTTC.

Details on this clone: This sample also contains other DNA sequences that code for the same CDR3. This chain uses TRBV11-2 with TRBJ2-5, with D hard to call. Per germline, CDR1 SGHAT and CDR2 FQNNGV. This CDR3 region has 13 residues. V lost 1 base and J lost 1, with 4 bases in between. The DNA of the CDR3 is TGTGCCAGCAGCTTAGCATTCCAAGAGACCCAGTACTTC. Protein: CASSLAFQETQYF.

The chain is built from TRBV7-2 and TRBJ2-7, with D possibly TRBD1 on 5 matching bases. The germline V gene encodes CDR1 SGHTA and CDR2 FQGNSA. This CDR3 is built from 14 residues. Trimming removed 2 bases from V and 3 bases from J, with 11 bases in between. The DNA for the CDR3 is TGTGCCAGCAGCTTAAGGGGCGCTAGCTACGAGCAGTACTTC. As protein: CASSLRGASYEQYF.

The V call is TRBV5-1, the J call TRBJ2-3; TRBD2 matches at 10 bases. The V gene end was trimmed by 4 bases and the J gene end by 1 base; junction bases not matched to a gene: 6. CDR1 is SGHRS, CDR2 YFSETQ, per germline. The CDR3 sequence is 16 residues long. The CDR3 DNA is TGCGCCAGCAGCCAAGGAAGCGGGAGGGGCACAGATACGCAGTATTTT. This gives the protein CASSQGSGRGTDTQYF.

The chain recombines TRBV7-3 with TRBJ2-6, with 8 bases aligning to TRBD1. CDR3 size: 16 residues. V gave up 4 bases and J gave up 1 base; unmatched junction bases: 3. Germline V gives CDR1 SGHTA, CDR2 FQGTGA. CDR3 region: CASSSYRGSGANVLTF. For the CDR3, the DNA is TGTGCCAGCAGCTCATACAGGGGGTCTGGGGCCAACGTCCTGACTTTC. Full variable domain (outside the CDR3, taken from reference TRBV7-3 and TRBJ2-6): GAGVSQTPSNKVTEKGKYVELRCDPISGHTALYWYRQSLGQGPEFLIYFQGTGAADDSGLPNDRFFAVRPEGSVSTLKIQRTERGDSAVYLCASSSYRGSGANVLTFGAGSRLTVL.

The V gene is TRBV11-2, the J gene TRBJ1-1, with D unclear. The CDR3 spans 14 residues. The V end lost 0 bases, the J end lost 4 bases, and 9 bases lay between the germline ends. From germline, CDR1 is SGHAT and CDR2 FQNNGV. CDR3 in DNA: TGTGCCAGCAGCTTAGATTTCGGGGTCACTGAAGCTTTCTTT. Its protein product is CASSLDFGVTEAFF.

The V call is TRBV9, the J call TRBJ2-1, with 10 positions matching TRBD2. The V segment lost 0 bases and the J segment 0 bases; nucleotides outside the gene matches: 18. Germline CDR1 reads SGDLS; CDR2 reads YYNGEE. The CDR3 contains 22 residues. CDR3 sequence (DNA): TGTGCCAGCAGCGTAGCTACGGTGGGAGCGGGGGGGCGATCCACCTCCTACAATGAGCAGTTCTTC. Its protein is CASSVATVGAGGRSTSYNEQFF.